This record covers a single T cell receptor beta chain. Its antigen is currently unknown. Germline values: CDR1 KGHSH, CDR2 LQKENI. The V gene lost 3 bases and the J gene lost 9 bases, with 12 bases spanning the gap. This CDR3 region has 14 residues. This specimen comes from a study of cytomegalovirus exposure and HLA in healthy donors. Broader study findings: An analysis that came later showed most CMV-associated TCR beta chains appearing HLA-restricted. Earlier results showed most TCR beta V segments being productive about 87% or about 30% of the time.

This PCR relied on a set of 60 Vbeta primers and 13 Jbeta primers. Produced via immunoSEQ multiplex PCR; TCRdb's table is partial and in-frame only. The repertoire holds about 130,000 clones, with over 70% as singletons. The TCR sequence derives from a woman in her thirties or forties in good health and CMV-seronegative. Sequencing used PBMCs. The rearrangement links TRBV18 to TRBJ1-6; D gene unclear. CDR3 region: CASSPKELGSPLHF. The CDR3 bases are TGTGCCAGCTCACCGAAGGAGCTGGGTTCACCCCTCCACTTT. Full variable domain (remainder filled in from reference TRBV18 and TRBJ1-6): NAGVMQNPRHLVRRRGQEARLRCSPMKGHSHVYWYRQLPEEGLKFMVYLQKENIIDESGMPKERFSAEFPKEGPSILRIQQVVRGDSAAYFCASSPKELGSPLHFGNGTRLTVT.